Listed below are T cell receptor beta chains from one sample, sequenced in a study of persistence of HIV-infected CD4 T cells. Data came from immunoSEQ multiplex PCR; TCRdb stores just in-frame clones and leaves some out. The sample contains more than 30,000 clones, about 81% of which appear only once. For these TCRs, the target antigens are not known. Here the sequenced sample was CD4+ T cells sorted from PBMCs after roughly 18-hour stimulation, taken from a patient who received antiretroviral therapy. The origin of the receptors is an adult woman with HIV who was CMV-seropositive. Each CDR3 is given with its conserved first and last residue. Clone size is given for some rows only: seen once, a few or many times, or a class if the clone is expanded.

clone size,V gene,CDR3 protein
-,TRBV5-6,CASSFKQAETQYF
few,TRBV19,CASSIETWAGASNQPQHF
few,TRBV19,CASAGGVGMNTEAFF
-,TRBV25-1,CASRRGTGGHGYTF
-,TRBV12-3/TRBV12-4,CASSRPLKETQYF
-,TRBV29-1,CSVSWGQGYEQYF
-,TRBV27,CASSLGQKNSPLHF
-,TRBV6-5,CASDRGNTGELFF
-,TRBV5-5,CASSLRISYNEQFF
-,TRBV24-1,CATSALTTGELFF
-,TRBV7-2,CASSFSLRGPRFNNSPLHF
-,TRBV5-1,CASSLRDRETQYF
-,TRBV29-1,CSVVTGSYEQYF
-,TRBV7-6,CASSLAGGSSTDTQYF
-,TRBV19,CASSPAAAGANVLTF
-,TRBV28,CASSPSHAGREAFF
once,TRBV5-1,CASSLGGSGIYGYTF
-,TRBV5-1,CASSFDMNTEAFF
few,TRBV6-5,CASSYRGDSPLHF
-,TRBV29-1,CSVEVSGNQPQHF
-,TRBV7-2,CASSIDSGRVGEQYF
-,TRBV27,CASSSTWTEYTDTQYF
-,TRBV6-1,CASSEGSTSGTIYF
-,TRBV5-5,CASSSGVSGNTIYF
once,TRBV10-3,CAISERATRNYGYTF
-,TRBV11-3,CASSLYATKFQETQYF
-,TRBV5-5,CASSLVRGATNEKLFF